These 8 T cell receptor beta chains were sequenced from one sample in a study of blood T cell repertoires in COVID-19. Measured with immunoSEQ multiplex PCR; TCRdb has only the in-frame clones, and not every one. The repertoire has approximately 270,000 clones, roughly 90% of them found once; the top ten carry around 0.88%. Sequenced material: peripheral blood. The receptors derive from a man aged 25-40 years with acute or convalescent COVID-19.

The chain has TRBV5-4 and TRBJ2-7; TRBD1 is a possible D gene (6 bases). Trimming stripped 1 base from V and 2 bases from J, with 10 bases between. The length of the CDR3 is 14 residues. From germline, CDR1 is SGHNT and CDR2 YYREEE (reference sequence). In DNA form, the CDR3 reads TGTGCCAGCAGCTTGTCGAAGGGGGCCTACGAGCAGTACTTC. Protein: CASSLSKGAYEQYF.

V gene TRBV5-4 combines with J gene TRBJ1-3; 10 bases map to TRBD1. The CDR3 totals 15 residues. Per germline, CDR1 SGHNT and CDR2 YYREEE (reference sequence). V trimming: 3 bases; J trimming: 3 bases; junction bases outside the gene matches: 3. The CDR3 DNA follows: TGTGCCAGCAGCTACGGGACAGGGGTTGGAAACACCATATATTTT. Translating gives CASSYGTGVGNTIYF. Drawing the rest from reference TRBV5-4 and TRBJ1-3, the complete variable domain is ETGVTQSPTHLIKTRGQQVTLRCSSQSGHNTVSWYQQALGQGPQFIFQYYREEENGRGNFPPRFSGLQFPNYSSELNVNALELDDSALYLCASSYGTGVGNTIYFGEGSWLTVV.

The rearrangement links TRBV18 to TRBJ1-4; D gene unclear. Germline CDR1 reads KGHSH; CDR2 reads LQKENI. Trimming left V 0 bases short and J 4 bases short, with 6 bases between. CDR3 length equals 14 residues. CDR3 loop: CASSPPQFNEKLFF. The CDR3 bases are TGTGCCAGCTCACCACCACAGTTTAATGAAAAACTGTTTTTT. Supplemented by reference TRBV18 and TRBJ1-4, the full variable domain reads NAGVMQNPRHLVRRRGQEARLRCSPMKGHSHVYWYRQLPEEGLKFMVYLQKENIIDESGMPKERFSAEFPKEGPSILRIQQVVRGDSAAYFCASSPPQFNEKLFFGSGTQLSVL.

This chain links TRBV30 with TRBJ2-7, with a possible D match to TRBD1 (6 bases). Germline loops: CDR1 GTSNPN, CDR2 SVGIG (reference sequence). Trimming stripped 2 bases from V and 0 bases from J, with 14 bases between. CDR3 length: 15 amino acids. CDR3 nucleotides: TGTGCCTGGAGTAGGACAGCCACCAGCTCCTACGAGCAGTACTTC. Its protein is CAWSRTATSSYEQYF.

This chain connects TRBV18 to TRBJ2-5, with D hard to call. Deletions cut 2 bases from V and 4 bases from J, with 8 bases between. CDR3 size: 13 residues. CDR1 and CDR2 (germline): KGHSH, LQKENI. CDR3 sequence: CASSPVRLETQYF. The CDR3 bases are TGTGCCAGCTCACCAGTGCGCTTAGAGACCCAGTACTTC.

V and J are TRBV6-5 and TRBJ1-6; D is unclear. CDR1 MNHEY and CDR2 SVGAGI come from the germline V gene. V lost 7 bases and J 5 bases, leaving 6 bases between the germline ends. CDR3 length equals 12 residues. In DNA, the CDR3 is TGTGCCAGCACCCAGAATAATTCACCCCTCCACTTT. This encodes CASTQNNSPLHF.

This clone was observed a single time. This sequence joins TRBV7-2 and TRBJ2-1; D call uncertain. The ends were cut back, 4 bases at V and 1 base at J, with 8 bases in the middle. CDR1 and CDR2 (germline): SGHTA, FQGNSA. CDR3 size: 14 residues. The CDR3 region is CASSSYLSYNEQFF. CDR3 DNA sequence: TGTGCCAGCAGCTCCTACCTTTCCTACAATGAGCAGTTCTTC.

The chain is built from TRBV27 and TRBJ1-3, with TRBD1 as a possible D gene (6 bases). Per germline, CDR1 MNHEY and CDR2 SMNVEV (reference sequence). The V end lost 6 bases, the J end lost 11 bases, and 11 bases lay between the germline ends. The CDR3 extends over 11 amino acids. The CDR3 DNA follows: TGTGCCAGCAGGCAGGGGACGGCCATATATTTT. Translating gives CASRQGTAIYF.